Listed below are T cell receptor beta chains from one sample, sequenced in a study of vaccination and CD4 T cells after COVID-19. MiXCR was run by TCRdb on the PCR reads, yielding one entry per CDR3 protein. The sample lists roughly 6,600 distinct CDR3 sequences, roughly two fifths occurring once. What these receptors recognize is not known. The sequenced material came from CD4+ T cells from blood, cultured in vitro. The receptors were sampled from a human donor in good health. Both conserved end residues are part of each CDR3. A D gene is named only where the DNA matches it firmly. Only some rows state a clone size, as once, few, many or a class for expanded clones.

D gene: NA
J gene: TRBJ2-2
clone size: NA
V gene: TRBV7-3
CDR3 protein: CASSSPNTGELFF
CDR3 DNA: TGTGCCAGCAGCTCCCCGAACACCGGGGAGCTGTTTTTT

D gene: NA
J gene: TRBJ1-2
clone size: NA
V gene: TRBV6-5
CDR3 protein: CASSYVIKQSLTF
CDR3 DNA: TGTGCCAGCAGTTACGTTATCAAGCAAAGCCTCACCTTC

D gene: NA
J gene: TRBJ1-2
clone size: NA
V gene: TRBV2
CDR3 protein: CACTDLGLPLLGANYGYTF
CDR3 DNA: TGTGCCTGCACCGACCTTGGACTTCCACTACTAGGAGCTAACTATGGCTACACCTTC

D gene: NA
J gene: TRBJ1-2
clone size: few
V gene: TRBV21-1
CDR3 protein: CASSTARDRWECGYTF
CDR3 DNA: TGTGCCAGCAGCACAGCCCGGGACAGGTGGGAGTGTGGCTACACCTTC

D gene: NA
J gene: TRBJ2-5
clone size: once
V gene: TRBV6-5
CDR3 protein: CASSYDGAAVQETQYF
CDR3 DNA: TGTGCCAGCAGTTACGACGGGGCAGCCGTCCAAGAGACCCAGTACTTC

D gene: TRBD2
J gene: TRBJ2-7
clone size: NA
V gene: TRBV6-1
CDR3 protein: CASSEFGRDEQYF
CDR3 DNA: TGTGCCAGCAGTGAATTCGGGAGGGACGAGCAGTACTTC

D gene: TRBD2
J gene: TRBJ2-2
clone size: NA
V gene: TRBV6-5
CDR3 protein: CASSYRAGGNTGELFF
CDR3 DNA: TGTGCCAGCAGTTACCGGGCGGGGGGGAACACCGGGGAGCTGTTTTTT

D gene: NA
J gene: TRBJ1-1
clone size: few
V gene: TRBV10-3
CDR3 protein: CAISESSSEAFF
CDR3 DNA: TGTGCCATCAGTGAGTCGAGCTCTGAAGCTTTCTTT

D gene: NA
J gene: TRBJ1-3
clone size: NA
V gene: TRBV6-1
CDR3 protein: CASRLTVKSSGNTIYF
CDR3 DNA: TGTGCCAGCAGGCTTACTGTGAAGAGCTCTGGAAACACCATATATTTT

D gene: TRBD2
J gene: TRBJ2-3
clone size: NA
V gene: TRBV20-1
CDR3 protein: CSAQTSGATDTQYF
CDR3 DNA: TGCAGTGCCCAGACTAGCGGGGCCACAGATACGCAGTATTTT

D gene: NA
J gene: TRBJ2-3
clone size: NA
V gene: TRBV11-3
CDR3 protein: CASSLGWGDTQYF
CDR3 DNA: TGTGCCAGCAGCTTAGGGTGGGGAGATACGCAGTATTTT

D gene: NA
J gene: TRBJ2-2
clone size: few
V gene: TRBV6-4
CDR3 protein: CASRGGEGGELFF
CDR3 DNA: TGTGCCAGCAGGGGGGGCGAAGGCGGGGAGCTGTTTTTT

D gene: NA
J gene: TRBJ1-1
clone size: NA
V gene: TRBV18
CDR3 protein: CASSPPTRVYTEAFF
CDR3 DNA: TGTGCCAGCTCACCACCGACACGGGTGTACACTGAAGCTTTCTTT

D gene: NA
J gene: TRBJ2-7
clone size: few
V gene: TRBV7-9
CDR3 protein: CASSRGLNYEQYF
CDR3 DNA: TGTGCCAGCAGCCGCGGACTGAACTACGAGCAGTACTTC

D gene: NA
J gene: TRBJ2-3
clone size: few
V gene: TRBV20-1
CDR3 protein: CSAKGDTQYF
CDR3 DNA: TGCAGTGCTAAGGGGGATACGCAGTATTTT

D gene: NA
J gene: TRBJ1-2
clone size: NA
V gene: TRBV12-3/TRBV12-4
CDR3 protein: CASSHRQSRGYTF
CDR3 DNA: TGTGCCAGCAGTCATAGACAGTCACGGGGCTACACCTTC

D gene: NA
J gene: TRBJ2-1
clone size: NA
V gene: TRBV20-1
CDR3 protein: CSARPPGLSHEQFF
CDR3 DNA: TGCAGTGCTAGGCCCCCGGGACTCAGCCATGAGCAGTTCTTC

D gene: NA
J gene: TRBJ1-2
clone size: NA
V gene: TRBV30
CDR3 protein: CASVRAGAYGYTF
CDR3 DNA: TGTGCCTCCGTCCGCGCGGGGGCCTATGGCTACACCTTC

D gene: NA
J gene: TRBJ2-7
clone size: NA
V gene: TRBV7-6
CDR3 protein: CASSLSRANEQYF
CDR3 DNA: TGTGCCAGCAGCTTAAGCAGGGCCAACGAGCAGTACTTC

D gene: NA
J gene: TRBJ1-1
clone size: NA
V gene: TRBV20-1
CDR3 protein: CSARLPGTEAFF
CDR3 DNA: TGCAGTGCTAGGCTCCCGGGCACTGAAGCTTTCTTT

D gene: TRBD1
J gene: TRBJ1-5
clone size: NA
V gene: TRBV27
CDR3 protein: CASRLRGHGQPQHF
CDR3 DNA: TGTGCCAGCAGGCTCAGGGGGCACGGTCAGCCCCAGCATTTT

D gene: NA
J gene: TRBJ1-1
clone size: once
V gene: TRBV2
CDR3 protein: CASMRENWNTEAFF
CDR3 DNA: TGTGCCAGCATGAGGGAGAATTGGAACACTGAAGCTTTCTTT

D gene: TRBD1
J gene: TRBJ2-1
clone size: NA
V gene: TRBV19
CDR3 protein: CASSPSTGLNEQFF
CDR3 DNA: TGTGCCAGTAGTCCCTCGACAGGGCTCAATGAGCAGTTCTTC

D gene: TRBD1
J gene: TRBJ1-2
clone size: NA
V gene: TRBV7-3
CDR3 protein: CASSPGTGEGYTF
CDR3 DNA: TGTGCCAGCAGCCCTGGGACAGGGGAAGGCTACACCTTC

D gene: NA
J gene: TRBJ1-1
clone size: once
V gene: TRBV19
CDR3 protein: CASSLLLNTEAFF
CDR3 DNA: TGTGCCAGTAGTCTTTTATTGAACACTGAAGCTTTCTTT

D gene: NA
J gene: TRBJ1-1
clone size: NA
V gene: TRBV6-1
CDR3 protein: CASSDTGPEAFF
CDR3 DNA: TGTGCCAGCAGCGACACAGGGCCTGAAGCTTTCTTT

D gene: NA
J gene: TRBJ1-6
clone size: NA
V gene: TRBV6-4
CDR3 protein: CASSDSAGGEYSPLHF
CDR3 DNA: TGTGCCAGCAGTGACTCAGCCGGAGGGGAATATTCACCCCTCCACTTT

D gene: TRBD1
J gene: TRBJ1-4
clone size: NA
V gene: TRBV4-2
CDR3 protein: CASSRTGDPNEKLFF
CDR3 DNA: TGTGCCAGCAGCCGAACAGGGGATCCTAATGAAAAACTGTTTTTT

D gene: TRBD1
J gene: TRBJ1-2
clone size: few
V gene: TRBV10-2
CDR3 protein: CASSEPGQDPGGYTF
CDR3 DNA: TGCGCCAGCAGTGAGCCCGGACAGGATCCGGGGGGCTACACCTTC